These T cell receptor beta chains were read from a single sample in a study of Tregs in tolerant kidney transplant recipients. Data came from immunoSEQ multiplex PCR; TCRdb stores just in-frame clones and leaves some out. Here the sample spans some 15,000 clones, around 66% being singletons. The antigens of these receptors remain unknown. The sequencing sample was made of Tregs from blood cultured with allogeneic cells. Receptor source: a human donor in good health. Each CDR3 is given without its conserved first and last residue.

CDR3 length: 16; J gene: TRBJ1-4; V gene: TRBV11-3; CDR3 protein: ASSHHRVGHTLNEKLF
CDR3 length: 11; J gene: TRBJ1-6; V gene: TRBV30; CDR3 protein: AWSIRVRSPLH
CDR3 length: 12; J gene: TRBJ1-2; V gene: TRBV2; CDR3 protein: ASSELPDRGGYT
CDR3 length: 16; J gene: TRBJ2-7; V gene: TRBV19; CDR3 protein: ASSTTPTGGGISYEQY
CDR3 length: 10; J gene: TRBJ1-1; V gene: TRBV6-5; CDR3 protein: ASSRTGTEAF
CDR3 length: 10; J gene: TRBJ2-7; V gene: TRBV6-1; CDR3 protein: ASSDPGDEQY
CDR3 length: 9; J gene: TRBJ1-1; V gene: TRBV20-1; CDR3 protein: SARIGSEAF
CDR3 length: 13; J gene: TRBJ2-1; V gene: TRBV6-5; CDR3 protein: ASSYWSGVYNEQF
CDR3 length: 12; J gene: TRBJ2-7; V gene: TRBV6-6; CDR3 protein: ASSRGQGTFEQY
CDR3 length: 14; J gene: TRBJ1-4; V gene: TRBV5-1; CDR3 protein: ASSPNLGGGREKLF
CDR3 length: 13; J gene: TRBJ1-2; V gene: TRBV7-8; CDR3 protein: ASSLGVDRARGYT
CDR3 length: 10; J gene: TRBJ1-6; V gene: TRBV30; CDR3 protein: AWSRSNSPLH
CDR3 length: 14; J gene: TRBJ1-6; V gene: TRBV19; CDR3 protein: ASRVQHTSYNSPLH
CDR3 length: 9; J gene: TRBJ1-1; V gene: TRBV5-6; CDR3 protein: ASSGTGRAF
CDR3 length: 14; J gene: NA; V gene: TRBV4-1; CDR3 protein: ASSQLRTGGGYEQY
CDR3 length: 7; J gene: TRBJ2-7; V gene: TRBV19; CDR3 protein: ANCDEQY
CDR3 length: 8; J gene: TRBJ2-3; V gene: TRBV2; CDR3 protein: ASSGYTQY
CDR3 length: 11; J gene: TRBJ1-6; V gene: TRBV7-3; CDR3 protein: ASSFDRTSPLH
CDR3 length: 14; J gene: TRBJ1-4; V gene: TRBV6-4; CDR3 protein: ASSDAGLASNEKLF
CDR3 length: 13; J gene: TRBJ1-2; V gene: TRBV5-6; CDR3 protein: ASSRWDRGRDGYT
CDR3 length: 14; J gene: TRBJ2-1; V gene: TRBV18; CDR3 protein: ASSPPLRGGLGEQF
CDR3 length: 11; J gene: TRBJ2-5; V gene: TRBV5-4; CDR3 protein: ASSGTSGETQY
CDR3 length: 14; J gene: TRBJ2-2; V gene: TRBV10-1; CDR3 protein: ASSDLRGRSTGELF
CDR3 length: 14; J gene: TRBJ2-2; V gene: TRBV19; CDR3 protein: ASSIIGRIETGELF
CDR3 length: 12; J gene: TRBJ2-3; V gene: TRBV6-5; CDR3 protein: ASSVTSTTDTQY
CDR3 length: 12; J gene: TRBJ2-1; V gene: TRBV7-2; CDR3 protein: ASSFGTIKNEQF
CDR3 length: 12; J gene: TRBJ2-7; V gene: TRBV7-2; CDR3 protein: ASSFLRFSYEQY
CDR3 length: 11; J gene: TRBJ2-1; V gene: TRBV7-7; CDR3 protein: ASSQDRNNEQF
CDR3 length: 12; J gene: TRBJ2-7; V gene: TRBV12-2; CDR3 protein: ASRFPSSAYEQY
CDR3 length: 9; J gene: TRBJ1-4; V gene: TRBV6-6; CDR3 protein: ASGRDEKLF
CDR3 length: 11; J gene: TRBJ2-1; V gene: TRBV7-7; CDR3 protein: ASSPELEDRKF
CDR3 length: 13; J gene: TRBJ2-1; V gene: TRBV30; CDR3 protein: AWSPSDRGYNEQF
CDR3 length: 12; J gene: TRBJ2-3; V gene: TRBV9; CDR3 protein: ASSVDGRVDTQY
CDR3 length: 12; J gene: TRBJ2-7; V gene: TRBV6-5; CDR3 protein: ASSYSTFSYEQY
CDR3 length: 12; J gene: TRBJ2-7; V gene: TRBV5-1; CDR3 protein: ASSLSQGVREQY
CDR3 length: 9; J gene: TRBJ2-7; V gene: TRBV6-6; CDR3 protein: ASSSRYEQY
CDR3 length: 12; J gene: TRBJ1-1; V gene: TRBV4-2; CDR3 protein: ASSQDDRDPEAF
CDR3 length: 12; J gene: TRBJ1-4; V gene: TRBV19; CDR3 protein: ASSIGTFGKELF
CDR3 length: 12; J gene: TRBJ1-1; V gene: TRBV5-1; CDR3 protein: ASSFQGASEEAF
CDR3 length: 13; J gene: TRBJ1-1; V gene: TRBV5-6; CDR3 protein: ASSLGGYRLTEAF
CDR3 length: 16; J gene: TRBJ1-4; V gene: TRBV4-1; CDR3 protein: ASSRPGTGVSTNEKLF
CDR3 length: 12; J gene: TRBJ1-2; V gene: TRBV6-5; CDR3 protein: ASSWGTDIYGYT
CDR3 length: 9; J gene: TRBJ2-3; V gene: TRBV20-1; CDR3 protein: SATTIDTQY